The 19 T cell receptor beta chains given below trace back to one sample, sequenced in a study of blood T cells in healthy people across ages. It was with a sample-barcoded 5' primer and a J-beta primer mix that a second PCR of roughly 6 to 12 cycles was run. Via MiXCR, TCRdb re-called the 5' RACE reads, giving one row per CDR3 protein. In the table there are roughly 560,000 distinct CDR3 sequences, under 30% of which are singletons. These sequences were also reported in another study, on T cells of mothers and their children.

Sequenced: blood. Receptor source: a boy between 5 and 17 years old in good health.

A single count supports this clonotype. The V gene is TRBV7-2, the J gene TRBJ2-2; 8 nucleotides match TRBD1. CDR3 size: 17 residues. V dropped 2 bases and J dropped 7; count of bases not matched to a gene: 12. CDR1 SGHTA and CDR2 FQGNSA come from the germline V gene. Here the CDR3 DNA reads TGTGCCAGCAGCTTATACGGTTGGGCAGGGGGCCACGGGGAGCTGTTTTTT. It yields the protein CASSLYGWAGGHGELFF.

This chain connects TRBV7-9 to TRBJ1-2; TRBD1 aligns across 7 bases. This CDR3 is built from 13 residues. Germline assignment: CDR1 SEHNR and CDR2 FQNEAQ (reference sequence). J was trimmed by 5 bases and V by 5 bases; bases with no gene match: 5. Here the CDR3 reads CASSGGQIYGYTF. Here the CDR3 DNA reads TGTGCCAGCAGCGGGGGACAGATATATGGCTACACCTTC.

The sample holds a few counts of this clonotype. CDR3 coding DNA: TGTGCCAGCAGTGAATATAGTAGCGGGGGGGATACGCAGTATTTT. Its translation is CASSEYSSGGDTQYF. The gene calls are TRBV25-1 and TRBJ2-3; 10 bases map to TRBD2. V lost 0 bases to trimming and J lost 6 bases; unmatched junction nucleotides: 3. CDR3 length equals 15 residues. Looked up from germline, CDR1 is MGHDK and CDR2 is SYGVNS.

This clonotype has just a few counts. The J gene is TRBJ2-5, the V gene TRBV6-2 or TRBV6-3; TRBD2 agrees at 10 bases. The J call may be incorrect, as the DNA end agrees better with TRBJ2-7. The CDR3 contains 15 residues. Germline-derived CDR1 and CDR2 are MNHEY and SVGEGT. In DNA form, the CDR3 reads TGTGCCAGCAGTAGACTCCTAGCGGGGGACTACGAGCAGTACTTC. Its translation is CASSRLLAGDYEQYF.

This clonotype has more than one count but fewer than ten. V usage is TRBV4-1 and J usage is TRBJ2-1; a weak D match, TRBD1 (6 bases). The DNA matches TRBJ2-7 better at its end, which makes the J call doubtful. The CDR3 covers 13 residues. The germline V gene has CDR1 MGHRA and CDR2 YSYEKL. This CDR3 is CASSQDRDNEQYF. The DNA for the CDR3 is TGCGCCAGCAGCCAAGACAGGGACAACGAGCAGTACTTC.

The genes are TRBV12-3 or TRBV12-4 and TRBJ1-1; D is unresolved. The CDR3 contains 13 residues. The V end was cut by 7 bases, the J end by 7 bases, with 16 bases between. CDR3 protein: CASTTRSGNEAFF. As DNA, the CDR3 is TGTGCCAGCACTACCCGGAGTGGGAATGAAGCTTTCTTT.

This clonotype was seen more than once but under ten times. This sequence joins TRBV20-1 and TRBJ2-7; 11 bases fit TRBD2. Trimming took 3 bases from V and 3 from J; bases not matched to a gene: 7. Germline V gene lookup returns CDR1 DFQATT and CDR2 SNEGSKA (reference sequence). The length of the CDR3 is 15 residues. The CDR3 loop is CSARYGTSGVYEQYF. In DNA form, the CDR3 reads TGCAGTGCTAGGTATGGGACTAGCGGAGTCTACGAGCAGTACTTC.

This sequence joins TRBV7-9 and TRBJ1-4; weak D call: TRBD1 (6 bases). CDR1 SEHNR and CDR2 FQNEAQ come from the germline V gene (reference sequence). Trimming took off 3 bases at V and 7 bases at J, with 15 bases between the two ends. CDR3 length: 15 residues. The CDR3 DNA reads TGTGCCAGCAGCTTCGAGACAGGATCGAGTGAAAAACTGTTTTTT. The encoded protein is CASSFETGSSEKLFF. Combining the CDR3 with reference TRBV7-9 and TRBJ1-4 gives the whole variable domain DTGVSQNPRHKITKRGQNVTFRCDPISEHNRLYWYRQTLGQGPEFLTYFQNEAQLEKSRLLSDRFSAERPKGSFSTLEIQRTEQGDSAMYLCASSFETGSSEKLFFGSGTQLSVL.

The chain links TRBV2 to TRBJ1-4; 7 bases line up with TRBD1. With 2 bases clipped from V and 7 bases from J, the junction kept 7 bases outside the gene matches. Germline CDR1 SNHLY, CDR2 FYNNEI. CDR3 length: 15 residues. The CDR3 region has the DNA TGTGCCAGCAGTGAAACAGGGGCTCGGGGTGAAAAACTGTTTTTT. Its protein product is CASSETGARGEKLFF.

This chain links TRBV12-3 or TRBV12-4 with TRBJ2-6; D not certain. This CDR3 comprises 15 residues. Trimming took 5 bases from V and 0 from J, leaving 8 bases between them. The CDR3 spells CASSIRGSGANVLTF. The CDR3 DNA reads TGTGCCAGCAGTATCCGAGGCTCTGGGGCCAACGTCCTGACTTTC.

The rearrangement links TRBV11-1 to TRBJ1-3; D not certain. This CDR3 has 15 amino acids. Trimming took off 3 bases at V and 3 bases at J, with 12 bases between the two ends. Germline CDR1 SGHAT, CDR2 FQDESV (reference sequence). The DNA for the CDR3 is TGTGCCAGCAGCTTGTCGGCAGTCCGTGGAAACACCATATATTTT. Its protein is CASSLSAVRGNTIYF.

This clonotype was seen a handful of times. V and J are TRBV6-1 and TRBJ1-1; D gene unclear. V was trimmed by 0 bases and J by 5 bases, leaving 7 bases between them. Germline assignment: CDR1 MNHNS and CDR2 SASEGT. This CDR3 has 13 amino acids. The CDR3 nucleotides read TGTGCCAGCAGTGAAGCAGGTGTAACTGAAGCTTTCTTT. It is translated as CASSEAGVTEAFF.

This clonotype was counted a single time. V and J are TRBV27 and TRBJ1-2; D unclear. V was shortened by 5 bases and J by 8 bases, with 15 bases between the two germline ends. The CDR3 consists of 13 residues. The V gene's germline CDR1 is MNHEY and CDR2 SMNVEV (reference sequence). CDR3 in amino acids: CASSPNIGGGYTF. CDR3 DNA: TGTGCCAGCAGTCCCAATATAGGAGGGGGCTACACCTTC.

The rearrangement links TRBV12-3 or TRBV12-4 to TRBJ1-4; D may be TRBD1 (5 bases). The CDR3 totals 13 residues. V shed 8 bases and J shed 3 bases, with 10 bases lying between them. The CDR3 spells CASRRAANEKLFF. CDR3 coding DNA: TGTGCCAGCCGCAGGGCTGCTAATGAAAAACTGTTTTTT.

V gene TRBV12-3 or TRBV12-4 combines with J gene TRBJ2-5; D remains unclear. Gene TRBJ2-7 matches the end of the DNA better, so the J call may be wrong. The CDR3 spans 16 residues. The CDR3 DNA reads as TGTGCCAGCAGTTTCCGACCCTTCATTGACATCCACGAGCAGTACTTC. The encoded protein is CASSFRPFIDIHEQYF.

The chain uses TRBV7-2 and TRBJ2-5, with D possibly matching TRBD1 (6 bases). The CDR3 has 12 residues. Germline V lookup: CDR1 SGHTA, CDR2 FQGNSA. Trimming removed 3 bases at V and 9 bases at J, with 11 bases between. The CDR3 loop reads CASSLGAVPQYF. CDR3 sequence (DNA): TGTGCCAGCAGCTTGGGGGCAGTCCCCCAGTACTTC.

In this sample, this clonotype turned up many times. DNA of the CDR3: TGTGCCAGCTCACCGACGATAGAGGGGGCTCTCCCTCCCTACGAGCAGTACTTC. As protein: CASSPTIEGALPPYEQYF. V usage is TRBV18 and J usage is TRBJ2-7, with 7 bases aligning to TRBD1. The CDR3 runs 18 residues. Germline V CDR1 and CDR2: KGHSH, LQKENI. V was clipped by 3 bases and J by 2 bases; unmatched bases: 16.

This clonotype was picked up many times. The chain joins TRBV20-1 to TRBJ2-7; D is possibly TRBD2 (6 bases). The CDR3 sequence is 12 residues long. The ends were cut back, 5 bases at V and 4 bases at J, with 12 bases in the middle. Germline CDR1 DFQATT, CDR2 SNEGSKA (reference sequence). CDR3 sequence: CSAADREYEQYF. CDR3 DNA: TGCAGTGCTGCGGACCGGGAGTACGAGCAGTACTTC.

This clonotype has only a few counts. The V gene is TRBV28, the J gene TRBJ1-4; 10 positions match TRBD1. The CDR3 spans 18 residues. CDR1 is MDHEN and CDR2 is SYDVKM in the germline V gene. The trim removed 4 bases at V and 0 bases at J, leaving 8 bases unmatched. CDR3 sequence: CASSSKTGGYTTNEKLFF. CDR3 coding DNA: TGTGCCAGCAGTTCGAAGACAGGGGGCTATACAACTAATGAAAAACTGTTTTTT.